Sequencing of this T cell receptor (beta chain) was carried out in a study of shared clonotypes between healthy human individuals. After removal of 4 bases from V and 0 bases from J, the junction contained 8 bases not matched to a gene. The CDR3 totals 16 residues. Germline assignment: CDR1 SGHRS and CDR2 YFSETQ. Source study methods: Filtering differed, since immunoSEQ gave only junction sequences and no quality scores. The data were produced by immunoSEQ multiplex PCR, yet TCRdb's version contains in-frame clones alone and is incomplete. The DNA gave D and trimming, while V, J and clone size come from that table. The table has approximately 1,000,000 clones, roughly 74% seen once; the top ten hold more than 0.45%. As to this clone: This same CDR3 is encoded by further DNA sequences in the sample.

Sample: memory CD4+ T cells from PBMCs. As for subset: CD45RA-negative fraction. This receptor was obtained from a young man in good health. Some clones in this sample may be carry-over from other donors' samples. The chain joins TRBV5-1 to TRBJ2-3; 7 bases match TRBD2. CDR3 nucleotides: TGCGCCAGCAGCGGTGGTCTAGCGGCAAGCACAGATACGCAGTATTTT. Translated: CASSGGLAASTDTQYF.